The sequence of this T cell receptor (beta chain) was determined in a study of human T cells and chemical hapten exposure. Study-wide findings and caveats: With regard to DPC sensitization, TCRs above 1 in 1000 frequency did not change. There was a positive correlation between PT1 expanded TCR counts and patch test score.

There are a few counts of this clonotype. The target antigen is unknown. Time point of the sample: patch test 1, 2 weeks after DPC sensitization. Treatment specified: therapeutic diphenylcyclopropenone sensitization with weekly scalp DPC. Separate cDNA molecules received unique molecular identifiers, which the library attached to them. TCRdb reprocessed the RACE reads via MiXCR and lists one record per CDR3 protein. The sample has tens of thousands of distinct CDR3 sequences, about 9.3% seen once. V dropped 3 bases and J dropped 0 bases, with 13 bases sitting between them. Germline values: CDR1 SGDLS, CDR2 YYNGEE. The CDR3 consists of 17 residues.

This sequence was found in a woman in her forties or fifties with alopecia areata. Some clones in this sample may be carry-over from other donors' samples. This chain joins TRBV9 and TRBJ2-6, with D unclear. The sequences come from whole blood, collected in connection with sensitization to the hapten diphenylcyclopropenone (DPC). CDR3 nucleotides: TGTGCCAGCAGCGCCCCGGGCAGGAGCTCTGGGGCCAACGTCCTGACTTTC. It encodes CASSAPGRSSGANVLTF.